Listed below are T cell receptor beta chains from one sample, sequenced in a study of shared clonotypes between healthy human individuals. Only in-frame clones appear in the TCRdb table, and some are missing; sequencing was by immunoSEQ multiplex PCR. This sample yields some 2,000,000 clones, of which 95% are seen a single time; 0.13% belongs to the top ten. Source material: naive CD4+ T cells sorted from blood. The receptors originated from a man aged 18 to 30 in good health. Each CDR3 is given with its conserved first and last residue. A D gene is named only where the DNA matches it firmly. Some rows mark clone size as missing; the rest say once, few, many or name a class of expanded clone.

clone_size,v_call,d_call,j_call,cdr3_nt,cdr3_aa
NA,TRBV6-5,NA,TRBJ2-7,TGTGCCAGCAGTTCAATACCAAACAAGCAGTACTTC,CASSSIPNKQYF
NA,TRBV7-2,NA,TRBJ2-5,TGTGCCAGCAGCTTAAACTACCAACCCCAAGAGACCCAGTACTTC,CASSLNYQPQETQYF
NA,TRBV11-2,TRBD1,TRBJ1-2,TGTGCCAGCAGCCCCCGGACAGGGGGTACCTATGGCTACACCTTC,CASSPRTGGTYGYTF
NA,TRBV28,TRBD1,TRBJ2-2,TGTGCCAGCACGTGGACAGGGGATACCGGGGAGCTGTTTTTT,CASTWTGDTGELFF
NA,TRBV30,TRBD2,TRBJ2-3,TGTGCCTGGAGTGACCCCCTTTCTAGCGGGAGAGTAGATACGCAGTATTTT,CAWSDPLSSGRVDTQYF
NA,TRBV18,NA,TRBJ2-3,TGTGCCAGCTCACCACCTGCAGGGAAGGATACGCAGTATTTT,CASSPPAGKDTQYF
NA,TRBV19,NA,TRBJ2-7,TGTGCCAGTAGTATCAGTCAGGGGAACGAGCAGTACTTC,CASSISQGNEQYF
once,TRBV27,NA,TRBJ2-7,TGTGCCAGCAGCCTTGAACCCTCTACCTCCTACGAGCAGTACTTC,CASSLEPSTSYEQYF
NA,TRBV7-9,NA,TRBJ2-1,TGTGCCAGCAGCATCGGCGGATCGAATGAGCAGTTCTTC,CASSIGGSNEQFF
NA,TRBV5-1,NA,TRBJ1-6,TGCGCCAGCACCCCAGGGGTGGTCCCCTATAATTCACCCCTCCACTTT,CASTPGVVPYNSPLHF
NA,TRBV6-6,NA,TRBJ2-7,TGTGCCAGCAGTACCGGCTACGAGCAGTACTTC,CASSTGYEQYF
NA,TRBV10-3,TRBD1,TRBJ1-2,TGTGCCATCAGTGAAGGGGGGACAGGTCCCTACACCTTC,CAISEGGTGPYTF
once,TRBV20-1,NA,TRBJ1-1,TGCAGTGCTCCGGACCACACTGAAGCTTTCTTT,CSAPDHTEAFF
NA,TRBV11-2,NA,TRBJ1-1,TGTGCCAGCAGCTTAGATCGGGGGGGGTATGGTGAAGCTTTCTTT,CASSLDRGGYGEAFF
NA,TRBV5-1,NA,TRBJ2-2,TGCGCCAGCAGCTTGGCCGGTGAGGGCTCGGGCACCGGGGAGCTGTTTTTT,CASSLAGEGSGTGELFF
NA,TRBV18,NA,TRBJ1-6,TGTGCCAGCTCACCTGCCGAGTCTCCTAGTTCACCCCTCCACTTT,CASSPAESPSSPLHF
NA,TRBV6-5,NA,TRBJ1-2,TGTGCCAGCTCGGGGTGGGGGAGAGCTAACTATGGCTACACCTTC,CASSGWGRANYGYTF
NA,TRBV5-4,NA,TRBJ2-5,TGTGCCAGCAGCTTGAGCGGAGCTGGACAAGAGACCCAGTACTTC,CASSLSGAGQETQYF
NA,TRBV9,NA,TRBJ1-6,TGTGCCAGCAGCGTAGGACAGCAGAGCTCCTATAATTCACCCCTCCACTTT,CASSVGQQSSYNSPLHF
NA,TRBV5-1,NA,TRBJ2-1,TGCGCCAGCAGCTTCGGACGGACCAACGAGCAGTTCTTC,CASSFGRTNEQFF
NA,TRBV6-5,NA,TRBJ2-7,TGTGCCAGCAGCCCGACAAGGAACCTCTACGAGCAGTACTTC,CASSPTRNLYEQYF
NA,TRBV5-4,NA,TRBJ1-6,TGTGCCAGCAGCTCCGGCGGGAGTAGCTCCTATAATTCACCCCTCCACTTT,CASSSGGSSSYNSPLHF
NA,TRBV7-2,NA,TRBJ1-1,TGTGCCAGCAGCTTATCTTCCCTGAACACTGAAGCTTTCTTT,CASSLSSLNTEAFF
NA,TRBV2,NA,TRBJ2-7,TGTGCCAGCGGTTCGGGGACACCTTACGAGCAGTACTTC,CASGSGTPYEQYF
NA,TRBV19,NA,TRBJ1-5,TGTGCCAGTAGTATGGGGAGCTACAATCAGCCCCAGCATTTT,CASSMGSYNQPQHF
NA,TRBV4-3,NA,TRBJ1-1,TGCGCCAGCAGCCAGGAGGACAGGAACACTGAAGCTTTCTTT,CASSQEDRNTEAFF